The 27 T cell receptor beta chains listed next were all sequenced from one sample in a study of beta chain features in type 1 diabetes. Expressed TCRB transcripts were sequenced, since all the RNA that had been isolated was reverse transcribed. The table came from immunoSEQ multiplex PCR; TCRdb's copy has only in-frame clones and leaves some out. The repertoire includes hundreds of thousands of clones, around a sixth of them detected once, and about 0.025% sits in the top ten. Sequencing was carried out using naive CD4+ T cells from blood. These receptors originate from a woman younger than 30 in good health.

This clone was detected a few times. The V and J genes are TRBV5-6 and TRBJ1-5; TRBD1 matches 9 bases. The CDR3 contains 13 residues. The germline CDR1 and CDR2 sequences are SGHDT and YYEEEE. V was clipped by 6 bases and J by 5 bases; unmatched bases: 3. The CDR3 spells CASKRQGDQPQHF. CDR3 in DNA: TGTGCCAGCAAGCGACAGGGGGATCAGCCCCAGCATTTT.

V usage is TRBV28 and J usage is TRBJ1-1; TRBD1 agrees at 11 bases. There are 15 residues in the CDR3. The ends lost 6 bases at V and 3 bases at J; junction bases unmatched: 6. Germline loops: CDR1 MDHEN, CDR2 SYDVKM. Here the CDR3 DNA reads TGTGCCAGCAGAACGGACAGGGGGCTTCACACTGAAGCTTTCTTT. Its protein product is CASRTDRGLHTEAFF.

This clone was counted between two and nine times. The chain combines TRBV4-2 with TRBJ1-2; the D gene is possibly TRBD1 (6 bases). The CDR3 is made up of 14 amino acids. Trimming stripped 0 bases from V and 8 bases from J, with 13 bases between. The V gene's germline CDR1 is LGHNA and CDR2 YNFKEQ. CDR3 region: CASSQDTGGGGYTF. CDR3 DNA sequence: TGTGCCAGCAGCCAAGATACAGGAGGGGGGGGCTACACCTTC.

Points on this clone: The junction shows a germline mismatch at one end, possibly a read error. The V and J genes are TRBV27 and TRBJ2-1; 10 bases align to TRBD2. Germline CDR1 is MNHEY and CDR2 is SMNVEV (reference sequence). The CDR3 length is 16 residues. CDR3 region: CASKEYSSGSYNGQFF. As DNA, the CDR3 is TGTGCCAGCAAGGAATATTCTAGCGGGAGCTACAATGGGCAGTTCTTC.

Turning to this clone: This sample includes further DNA sequences coding for the same CDR3. The chain has TRBV15 and TRBJ2-7, with unresolved D. CDR1 is LNHNV, CDR2 YYDKDF, per germline (reference sequence). V lost 5 bases and J 2 bases, leaving 7 bases between the germline ends. CDR3 size: 12 residues. The CDR3: CATSGQTYEQYF. CDR3 nucleotide sequence: TGTGCCACCAGCGGCCAGACCTACGAGCAGTACTTC. Supplemented by reference TRBV15 and TRBJ2-7, the full variable domain reads DAMVIQNPRYQVTQFGKPVTLSCSQTLNHNVMYWYQQKSSQAPKLLFHYYDKDFNNEADTPDNFQSRRPNTSFCFLDIRSPGLGDTAMYLCATSGQTYEQYFGPGTRLTVT.

V and J are TRBV9 and TRBJ2-5; 8 nucleotides match TRBD2. This CDR3 spans 17 amino acids. From germline, CDR1 is SGDLS and CDR2 YYNGEE. J gave up 3 bases and V 3 bases, and 13 bases lay outside the gene matches. CDR3 coding DNA: TGTGCCAGCAGCGCGGAGATCGGCCGGGGGGGGAAAGAGACCCAGTACTTC. This codes for CASSAEIGRGGKETQYF.

The sample holds a few counts of this clone. This sequence joins TRBV5-6 and TRBJ2-3; no clear D. Germline V gene data show CDR1 as SGHDT and CDR2 as YYEEEE. V gave up 1 base and J gave up 3 bases, with 12 bases separating them. This CDR3 is built from 15 residues. For the CDR3, the DNA is TGTGCCAGCAGCTTGATTCGTGGGTATACAGATACGCAGTATTTT. Its translation: CASSLIRGYTDTQYF.

The rearrangement links TRBV5-4 to TRBJ2-7, with 8 bases that match TRBD1. The CDR3 covers 14 residues. V dropped 0 bases and J dropped 3; count of bases not matched to a gene: 2. Germline-derived CDR1 and CDR2 are SGHNT and YYREEE (reference sequence). Here the CDR3 DNA reads TGTGCCAGCAGCTTGGGGGGACAGGTCTACGAGCAGTACTTC. It codes for CASSLGGQVYEQYF.

The chain links TRBV28 to TRBJ1-2; no firm D call. V was cut by 6 bases and J by 4 bases, with 15 bases left in between. Germline V lookup: CDR1 MDHEN, CDR2 SYDVKM. The CDR3 has 14 amino acids. CDR3 nucleotides: TGTGCCAGCAGCCCCCGTCCGGGGTCCTATGGCTACACCTTC. Its translation: CASSPRPGSYGYTF.

This chain uses TRBV21-1 with TRBJ2-3. TRBV21-1 is described as a pseudogene. The CDR3 loop spans 18 amino acids. The CDR3: CASSPQEVGPETTDTQYF. CDR3 nucleotides: TGTGCCAGCAGCCCTCAAGAGGTGGGACCCGAAACCACAGATACGCAGTATTTT.

The chain couples TRBV19 to TRBJ2-3; D gene ambiguous. Germline assignment: CDR1 LNHDA and CDR2 SQIVND (reference sequence). V was cut by 2 bases and J by 0 bases, with 9 bases left in between. The CDR3 length is 15 residues. Here the CDR3 reads CASSIMGRSTDTQYF. CDR3 DNA sequence: TGTGCCAGTAGTATAATGGGCAGGAGCACAGATACGCAGTATTTT.

This clone was counted between two and nine times. This rearrangement joins TRBV9 to TRBJ2-2; 11 nucleotides line up with TRBD2. There are 16 residues in the CDR3. Per germline, CDR1 SGDLS and CDR2 YYNGEE. V gave up 4 bases and J gave up 6 bases; unmatched junction bases: 8. CDR3: CASSPNSGRAPGELFF. In nucleotides, the CDR3 is TGTGCCAGCAGCCCCAATAGCGGGAGGGCCCCCGGGGAGCTGTTTTTT. The full variable domain, in which reference TRBV9 and TRBJ2-2 provide the parts outside the CDR3, is DSGVTQTPKHLITATGQRVTLRCSPRSGDLSVYWYQQSLDQGLQFLIQYYNGEERAKGNILERFSAQQFPDLHSELNLSSLELGDSALYFCASSPNSGRAPGELFFGEGSRLTVL.

In this sample, this clone turned up once. CDR3 region: CASSYPRLNMNTEAFF. CDR3 DNA: TGTGCCAGCAGCTATCCCCGGTTAAATATGAACACTGAAGCTTTCTTT. The chain employs TRBV28 and TRBJ1-1; D gene ambiguous. V was shortened by 6 bases and J by 0 bases, with 17 bases between the two germline ends. The CDR3 has 16 residues. Per germline, CDR1 MDHEN and CDR2 SYDVKM.

The rearrangement joins TRBV28 to TRBJ2-5; TRBD1 aligns across 9 bases. This CDR3 comprises 13 residues. Germline V lookup: CDR1 MDHEN, CDR2 SYDVKM. V gave up 6 bases and J gave up 4 bases; unmatched junction bases: 3. CDR3 sequence: CASRTGQGETQYF. CDR3 DNA sequence: TGTGCCAGCAGGACGGGACAGGGAGAGACCCAGTACTTC.

This sequence joins TRBV4-2 and TRBJ2-2; no firm D call. CDR1 and CDR2 from the germline V gene are LGHNA and YNFKEQ. CDR3 size: 13 residues. Trimming cost V 1 base and J 4 bases, with 4 bases left between them. In DNA form, the CDR3 reads TGTGCCAGCAGCCAAGTCTCCACCGGGGAGCTGTTTTTT. As protein: CASSQVSTGELFF.

A few counts support this clone. This chain connects TRBV7-6 to TRBJ1-6; D remains unclear. The germline V gene has CDR1 SGHVS and CDR2 FNYEAQ. V gave up 5 bases and J gave up 9 bases, with 14 bases separating them. The CDR3 has 14 amino acids. The CDR3 protein is CASSPAGVGSPLHF. In DNA, the CDR3 is TGTGCCAGCAGCCCCGCGGGAGTTGGTTCACCCCTCCACTTT.

The chain joins TRBV5-1 to TRBJ2-1, with 8 bases matching TRBD2. This CDR3 has 16 amino acids. Germline lookup yields CDR1 SGHRS and CDR2 YFSETQ. V dropped 4 bases and J dropped 9; count of bases not matched to a gene: 15. The CDR3 DNA is TGCGCCAGCAGCCCTGGTGTCGGGAGGGATTTCGTTGAGCAGTTCTTC. Encoded protein: CASSPGVGRDFVEQFF.

CDR3 in amino acids: CASRVISNQPQHF. In nucleotides, the CDR3 is TGTGCCAGCAGAGTTATTAGCAATCAGCCCCAGCATTTT. J is TRBJ1-5 and V is TRBV6-6, with D unresolved. This CDR3 spans 13 amino acids. The germline V gene has CDR1 MNHNY and CDR2 SVGAGI (reference sequence). Deletions cut 6 bases from V and 0 bases from J, with 6 bases between.

This clone was counted between two and nine times. The V and J genes are TRBV28 and TRBJ2-7; 9 positions agree with TRBD2. Trimming cost V 7 bases and J 6 bases; bases outside gene matches: 13. Germline V gene data show CDR1 as MDHEN and CDR2 as SYDVKM. The CDR3 is 15 residues long. CDR3 amino acids: CASNKSGRHWGEQYF. In nucleotides, the CDR3 is TGTGCCAGCAACAAGAGCGGGAGGCACTGGGGCGAGCAGTACTTC.

This clone was found a few times. The chain couples TRBV2 to TRBJ2-1, with D perhaps TRBD2 (5 bases). The CDR3 sequence is 12 residues long. V gave up 8 bases and J gave up 9 bases, with 14 bases separating them. From germline, CDR1 is SNHLY and CDR2 FYNNEI. CDR3 bases: TGTGCCAGCTGGCGGGCTCCGGGTGAGCAGTTCTTC. This sequence encodes CASWRAPGEQFF.

V is TRBV5-6 and J is TRBJ2-1; 11 nucleotides match TRBD2. The CDR3 spans 16 residues. CDR1 SGHDT and CDR2 YYEEEE come from the germline V gene. The V segment lost 5 bases and the J segment 13 bases; nucleotides outside the gene matches: 17. In nucleotides, the CDR3 is TGTGCCAGCAGTCAACTAGCGGGAGTATCCCTGTTGGGTCAGTTCTTC. It specifies CASSQLAGVSLLGQFF.

This clone occurred a few times. This chain uses TRBV14 with TRBJ2-5; 9 positions match TRBD2. The length of the CDR3 is 17 residues. The germline V gene encodes CDR1 SGHDN and CDR2 FVKESK. Unmatched junction bases numbered 13, after V lost 3 bases and J lost 5 bases. CDR3 nucleotides: TGTGCCAGCAGCCAGGGCCTAGCGGGATCGCTGTGGGAGACCCAGTACTTC. This encodes CASSQGLAGSLWETQYF.

The rearrangement joins TRBV7-3 to TRBJ2-2, with D unclear. The CDR3 is 13 residues long. Germline V gene lookup returns CDR1 SGHTA and CDR2 FQGTGA. V was shortened by 2 bases and J by 0 bases, with 1 base between the two germline ends. CDR3 bases: TGTGCCAGCAGCTTATCGAACACCGGGGAGCTGTTTTTT. Residues: CASSLSNTGELFF.

This clone has just a few counts. This chain uses TRBV12-5 with TRBJ2-3; 12 nucleotides agree with TRBD2. CDR1 is LGHNT and CDR2 is FRNRAP in the germline V gene. Losses at the gene ends were 2 bases for V and 4 bases for J; bases not matched to a gene: 7. The CDR3 covers 17 residues. The CDR3 is CASGLTRTSGNPDTQYF. The CDR3 region has the DNA TGTGCTAGTGGTTTGACCCGGACTAGCGGGAACCCAGATACGCAGTATTTT.

This clone was detected ten times or more. The chain is built from TRBV21-1 and TRBJ1-2. TRBV21-1 is a pseudogene locus. This CDR3 contains 10 residues. The CDR3 coding sequence is TGTGCCAGCATGGCTAGCGGCAGAGCCTTC. Encoded protein: CASMASGRAF.

This clone appeared a few times. The chain recombines TRBV28 with TRBJ2-1; no clear D gene. Germline CDR1 MDHEN, CDR2 SYDVKM. The V and J ends lost 3 bases and 10 bases respectively, with 13 bases between them. The CDR3 length is 13 residues. The CDR3 region has the DNA TGTGCCAGCAGTTTGGAATCGGTCTCCGAGCAGTTCTTC. Translation: CASSLESVSEQFF.

The gene calls are TRBV9 and TRBJ2-1; TRBD2 might be the D (6 bases). The germline gives CDR1 SGDLS, CDR2 YYNGEE. This CDR3 is 14 amino acids long. Deletions cut 4 bases from V and 6 bases from J, with 14 bases between. The CDR3 DNA sequence: TGTGCCAGCAGCATCCGGGACTCTGCCAATGAGCAGTTCTTC. It specifies CASSIRDSANEQFF.